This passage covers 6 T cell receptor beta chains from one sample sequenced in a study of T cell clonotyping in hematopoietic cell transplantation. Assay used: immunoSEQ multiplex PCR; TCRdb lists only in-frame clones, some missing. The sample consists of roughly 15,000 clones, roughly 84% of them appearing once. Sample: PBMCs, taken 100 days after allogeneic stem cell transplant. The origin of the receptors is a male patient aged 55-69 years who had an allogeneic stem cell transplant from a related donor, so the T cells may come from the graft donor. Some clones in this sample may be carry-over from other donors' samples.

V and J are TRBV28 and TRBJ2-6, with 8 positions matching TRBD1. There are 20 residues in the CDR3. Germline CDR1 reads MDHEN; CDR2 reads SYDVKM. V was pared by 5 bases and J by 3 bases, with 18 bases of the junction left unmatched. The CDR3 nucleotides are TGTGCCAGCAGTCTCCGAACGATAGGGACAGGAGTAGGTGGGGCCAACGTCCTGACTTTC. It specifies CASSLRTIGTGVGGANVLTF.

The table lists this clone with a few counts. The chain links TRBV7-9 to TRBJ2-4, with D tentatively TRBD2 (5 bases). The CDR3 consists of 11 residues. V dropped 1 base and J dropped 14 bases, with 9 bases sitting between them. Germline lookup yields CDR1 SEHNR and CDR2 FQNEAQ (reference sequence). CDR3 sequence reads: CASSLGGNEYF. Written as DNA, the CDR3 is TGTGCCAGCAGCTTAGGAGGGAACGAGTACTTC.

The CDR3 coding sequence is TGTGCCAGCAGTCTGACGGGGTACCACGAGCAGTACTTC. Translation: CASSLTGYHEQYF. V usage is TRBV7-9 and J usage is TRBJ2-7; D possibly corresponds to TRBD2 (5 bases). Germline lookup yields CDR1 SEHNR and CDR2 FQNEAQ (reference sequence). The CDR3 loop spans 13 amino acids. V was pared by 6 bases and J by 5 bases, with 14 bases between.

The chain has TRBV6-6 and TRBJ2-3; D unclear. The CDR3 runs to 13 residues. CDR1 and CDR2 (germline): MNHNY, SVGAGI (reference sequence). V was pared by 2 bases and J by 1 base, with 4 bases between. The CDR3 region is CASSYERTDTQYF. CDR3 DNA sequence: TGTGCCAGCAGTTACGAGCGCACAGATACGCAGTATTTT.

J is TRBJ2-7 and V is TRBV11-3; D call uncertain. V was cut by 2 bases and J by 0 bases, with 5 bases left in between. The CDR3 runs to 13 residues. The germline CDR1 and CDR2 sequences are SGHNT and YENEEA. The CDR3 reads CASSLHSSYEQYF. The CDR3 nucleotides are TGTGCCAGCAGCTTACACAGCTCCTACGAGCAGTACTTC.

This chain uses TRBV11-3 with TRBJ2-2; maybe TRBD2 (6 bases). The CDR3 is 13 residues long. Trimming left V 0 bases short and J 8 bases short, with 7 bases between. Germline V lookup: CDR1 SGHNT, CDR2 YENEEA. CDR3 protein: CASSLDAGGELFF. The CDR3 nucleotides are TGTGCCAGCAGCTTAGATGCGGGAGGGGAGCTGTTTTTT. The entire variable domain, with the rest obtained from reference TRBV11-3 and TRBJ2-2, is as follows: EAGVVQSPRYKIIEKKQPVAFWCNPISGHNTLYWYLQNLGQGPELLIRYENEEAVDDSQLPKDRFSAERLKGVDSTLKIQPAELGDSAVYLCASSLDAGGELFFGEGSRLTVL.